This T cell receptor beta chain originates from a study of cytomegalovirus exposure and HLA in healthy donors. Findings and caveats of the study: The study had only CMV serostatus as immune exposure information. Three of the chains that were CMV-associated were confirmed in vitro to be specific for CMV antigens.

To note about this clone: The antigen remains undetermined.

V was clipped by 9 bases and J by 4 bases, with 15 bases between them. There are 14 residues in the CDR3. Germline CDR1 reads MNHEY; CDR2 reads SVGAGI. A multiplex PCR was run with 60 Vbeta primers and 13 Jbeta primers. Generated by immunoSEQ multiplex PCR, the TCRdb table keeps only in-frame clones and is missing some. Of fewer than 250,000 clones listed, 60% to 80% are singletons. The origin of this receptor is a male donor in good health and CMV-seronegative. The chain employs TRBV6-5 and TRBJ2-2; D is ambiguous. Sequenced: PBMCs. The CDR3: CASRRQHITGELFF. In DNA form, the CDR3 reads TGTGCCAGTCGGCGGCAGCATATCACCGGGGAGCTGTTTTTT.